This T cell receptor (beta chain) appears in the sequencing data of a study of shared clonotypes between healthy human individuals. Germline V gene sequence: CDR1 SGHTA, CDR2 FQGNSA. This CDR3 has 13 residues. Donors had no recently reported acute infections or vaccinations and were HIV-negative. The donor cohort consisted entirely of Caucasian adults residing in Nashville, Tennessee. Details on this clone: A read error may produce the germline difference seen at one junction end.

Per the original methods: With immunoSEQ giving junction-only sequences and no quality scores, filtering differed. Generated by immunoSEQ multiplex PCR, the TCRdb table keeps only in-frame clones and is missing some. V and J calls and clone size come straight from that table; D and trimming were deduced from the DNA. The sample lists 520,000 or so clones, 79% seen once, with approximately 13% in the top ten. The chain combines TRBV7-2 with TRBJ2-7; 9 bases line up with TRBD1. The sequenced sample was PBMCs. The receptor comes from a woman between 40 and 55 years old in good health. Some clones in this sample may be carry-over from other donors' samples. DNA of the CDR3: TGTGCAAGCAGCACCAACAGGGGGCTCGAGCAGTACTTC. Translating it yields CASSTNRGLEQYF.